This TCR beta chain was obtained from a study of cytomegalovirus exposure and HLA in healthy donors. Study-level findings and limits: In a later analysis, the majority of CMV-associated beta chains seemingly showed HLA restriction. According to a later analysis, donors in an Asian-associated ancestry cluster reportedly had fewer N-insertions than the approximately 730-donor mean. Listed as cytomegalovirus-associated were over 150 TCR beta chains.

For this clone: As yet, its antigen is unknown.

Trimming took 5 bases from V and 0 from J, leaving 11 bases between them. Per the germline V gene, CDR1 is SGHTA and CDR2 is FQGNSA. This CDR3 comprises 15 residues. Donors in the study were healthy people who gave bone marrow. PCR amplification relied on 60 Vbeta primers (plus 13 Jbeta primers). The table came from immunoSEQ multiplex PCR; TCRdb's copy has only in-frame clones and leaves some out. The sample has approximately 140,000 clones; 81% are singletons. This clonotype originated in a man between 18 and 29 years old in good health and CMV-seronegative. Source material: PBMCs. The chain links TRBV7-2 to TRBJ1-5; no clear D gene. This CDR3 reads CASSPPYGSNQPQHF. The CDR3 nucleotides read TGTGCCAGCAGCCCCCCATACGGTAGCAATCAGCCCCAGCATTTT. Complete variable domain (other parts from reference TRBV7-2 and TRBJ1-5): GAGVSQSPSNKVTEKGKDVELRCDPISGHTALYWYRQSLGQGLEFLIYFQGNSAPDKSGLPSDRFSAERTGGSVSTLTIQRTQQEDSAVYLCASSPPYGSNQPQHFGDGTRLSIL.